This T cell receptor (beta chain) stems from a study of blood T cell repertoires in COVID-19. Trimming stripped 3 bases from V and 3 bases from J, with 6 bases between. The CDR3 is made up of 13 amino acids. Germline assignment: CDR1 ENHRY and CDR2 SYGVKD. As regards this clone: Other DNA sequences in this sample translate to the same CDR3.

Participants reported their clinical history, and cohort assignment relied on those reports. Repertoires were generated with immunoSEQ multiplex PCR, while TCRdb's copy carries only in-frame clones and drops some. The data show a few hundred thousand clones, more than 80% seen once. The chain couples TRBV10-3 to TRBJ1-3; D might be TRBD1 (6 bases). The receptor was derived from a man between 25 and 39 years old who had recovered from COVID-19. Sample: PBMCs or T cells enriched from blood (not recorded which). DNA of the CDR3: TGTGCCATCAGTGAAGGGGGTGGAAACACCATATATTTT. Protein sequence: CAISEGGGNTIYF.